Below, 4 T cell receptor beta chains from the same sample are listed, as sequenced in a study of T cells after yellow fever vaccination. TCRdb reanalysed the 5' RACE reads using MiXCR and keeps one entry per CDR3 protein. The sample yields about 130,000 distinct CDR3 sequences, 6.6% seen once. This material consisted of CD4+ T cells sorted from PBMCs, taken 10 days after the yellow fever booster vaccination. The receptors were sampled from a man younger than 40 who received the YFV17D yellow fever vaccine.

In this sample, this clonotype turned up many times. This chain uses TRBV2 with TRBJ1-1; unclear D gene. Germline assignment: CDR1 SNHLY and CDR2 FYNNEI. The CDR3 has 15 amino acids. Trimming pared 6 bases from V and 0 bases from J, leaving 14 bases between. The CDR3 DNA follows: TGTGCCAGCAGAGCTTCTCGAAACCTGAACACTGAAGCTTTCTTT. Translation: CASRASRNLNTEAFF. The entire variable domain, with the rest obtained from reference TRBV2 and TRBJ1-1, is as follows: EPEVTQTPSHQVTQMGQEVILRCVPISNHLYFYWYRQILGQKVEFLVSFYNNEISEKSEIFDDQFSVERPDGSNFTLKIRSTKLEDSAMYFCASRASRNLNTEAFFGQGTRLTVV.

This clonotype was counted at least ten times. This chain joins TRBV20-1 and TRBJ2-5; unclear D gene. The germline CDR1 and CDR2 sequences are DFQATT and SNEGSKA (reference sequence). The CDR3 runs to 11 residues. V was shortened by 7 bases and J by 5 bases, with 11 bases between the two germline ends. The CDR3 nucleotides are TGCAGTGGGGTAAAAGACGAGACCCAGTACTTC. Amino acids: CSGVKDETQYF.

This clonotype showed up many times. CDR3 DNA: TGCAGTGCGAGCGGGAGGGCACCAGATACGCAGTATTTT. Its protein is CSASGRAPDTQYF. The chain has TRBV20-1 and TRBJ2-3; 10 bases agree with TRBD2. This CDR3 contains 13 residues. Germline V lookup: CDR1 DFQATT, CDR2 SNEGSKA (reference sequence). V dropped 6 bases and J dropped 4; count of bases not matched to a gene: 4.

In its sample, this clonotype was seen many times. The genes are TRBV19 and TRBJ1-2, with a possible D match to TRBD1 (6 bases). This CDR3 is built from 14 residues. The germline V gene encodes CDR1 LNHDA and CDR2 SQIVND (reference sequence). V was trimmed by 7 bases and J by 5 bases, leaving 17 bases between them. The chain's CDR3 is CASTPGTGQYGYTF. As DNA, the CDR3 is TGTGCCAGTACCCCTGGGACGGGACAATATGGCTACACCTTC.